These 19 T cell receptor beta chains were all obtained from the same sample, sequenced in a study of blood T cells in healthy people across ages. Primers used in a second PCR of about 6 to 11 cycles were a sample-barcoded 5' primer and a J-beta primer mix. TCRdb reprocessed the 5' RACE reads with MiXCR, giving one entry per CDR3 protein. The top ten hold 7.9% of the sample, which has about 1.5 million distinct CDR3 sequences, around 39% seen once. What was sequenced was blood. Receptor source: a woman between 18 and 30 years old in good health.

The rearrangement joins TRBV20-1 to TRBJ2-5; no definite D call. The tail of the sequence fits TRBJ2-7 better, so the J call may be wrong. This CDR3 region has 14 residues. Germline assignment: CDR1 DFQATT and CDR2 SNEGSKA (reference sequence). The CDR3 bases are TGCAGTGCCCGGACGGTGAACAGCCTCTACGAGCAGTACTTC. Amino acids: CSARTVNSLYEQYF.

V is TRBV12-3 or TRBV12-4 and J is TRBJ2-7, with TRBD2 matching 9 bases. Trimming cost V 2 bases and J 2 bases; bases outside gene matches: 7. The CDR3 contains 16 residues. The CDR3 nucleotides read TGTGCCAGCAGTTTACATAGCGGGAGAAGGACCTACGAGCAGTACTTC. Translation: CASSLHSGRRTYEQYF.

The V and J genes are TRBV2 and TRBJ2-7, with 7 bases aligning to TRBD1. Germline CDR1 SNHLY, CDR2 FYNNEI. The CDR3 has 12 residues. Trimming cost V 8 bases and J 6 bases; bases outside gene matches: 7. In DNA form, the CDR3 reads TGTGCCAGCGGGGGACGGACAGGCGAGCAGTACTTC. Translating gives CASGGRTGEQYF. Filled out from reference TRBV2 and TRBJ2-7, the complete variable domain reads EPEVTQTPSHQVTQMGQEVILRCVPISNHLYFYWYRQILGQKVEFLVSFYNNEISEKSEIFDDQFSVERPDGSNFTLKIRSTKLEDSAMYFCASGGRTGEQYFGPGTRLTVT.

The chain is built from TRBV6-5 and TRBJ2-1; D perhaps matches TRBD2 (6 bases). The CDR3 spans 12 residues. Germline CDR1 reads MNHEY; CDR2 reads SVGAGI. The germline V and J ends were trimmed by 10 bases and 4 bases, with 11 bases remaining between them. The CDR3 region has the DNA TGTGCCACCCAGACTAGTTACAATGAGCAGTTCTTC. The encoded protein is CATQTSYNEQFF.

The chain uses TRBV20-1 and TRBJ2-1; 14 positions match TRBD2. Germline V gives CDR1 DFQATT, CDR2 SNEGSKA (reference sequence). The CDR3 runs 15 residues. Unmatched junction bases numbered 4, after V lost 3 bases and J lost 6 bases. CDR3 DNA sequence: TGCAGTGCTAGGGGACTAGCGGGAGTGGTCAATGAGCAGTTCTTC. Translating it yields CSARGLAGVVNEQFF.

This clonotype came up a few times. The chain carries TRBV6-6 and TRBJ2-7; D is possibly TRBD1 (5 bases). Trimming shortened V by 2 bases and J by 3 bases, and 20 bases separated the two germline ends. The CDR3 spans 17 residues. CDR1 MNHNY and CDR2 SVGAGI come from the germline V gene (reference sequence). The CDR3 bases are TGTGCCAGCAGTTACCCATCGACCAGGAGCAGGGACTACGAGCAGTACTTC. Translation gives CASSYPSTRSRDYEQYF.

This clonotype was seen a few times. This CDR3 is CASRPGTSGIFTDTQYF. The CDR3 nucleotides are TGTGCCAGCAGGCCCGGGACTAGCGGAATCTTTACGGATACGCAGTATTTT. The chain uses TRBV12-3 or TRBV12-4 and TRBJ2-3; 11 bases agree with TRBD2. There are 17 residues in the CDR3. The junction had 14 bases not matched to a gene; V was cut back by 6 bases and J by 6 bases.

V and J are TRBV5-1 and TRBJ2-2; 9 bases map to TRBD2. Germline-derived CDR1 and CDR2 are SGHRS and YFSETQ. The CDR3 spans 14 residues. Trimming took 6 bases from V and 6 from J; bases not matched to a gene: 6. CDR3 sequence (DNA): TGCGCCAGCAACGGCGGGAGGGCCTCCGGGGAGCTGTTTTTT. Its protein is CASNGGRASGELFF.

The gene calls are TRBV5-1 and TRBJ2-7; D could derive from TRBD1 or TRBD2 (5 bases each). Germline CDR1 is SGHRS and CDR2 is YFSETQ. This CDR3 is built from 14 residues. Trimming took off 4 bases at V and 3 bases at J, with 14 bases between the two ends. CDR3 nucleotide sequence: TGCGCCAGCAGCCCCGGGACCCAACTCTACGAGCAGTACTTC. It codes for CASSPGTQLYEQYF.

This clonotype was picked up a small number of times. The chain carries TRBV11-2 and TRBJ2-1; 11 positions match TRBD2. The V and J ends lost 5 bases and 8 bases, in that order; junction bases with no gene match: 8. Germline CDR1 SGHAT, CDR2 FQNNGV. CDR3 size: 15 residues. This CDR3 is CASSPGTSGYDEQFF. The CDR3 coding sequence is TGTGCCAGCAGCCCCGGGACTAGCGGTTACGATGAGCAGTTCTTC.

This clonotype has just a few counts. This chain joins TRBV5-5 and TRBJ2-5; TRBD1 aligns across 7 bases. The J call may be wrong; the DNA end is better matched by TRBJ2-7. Per germline, CDR1 SGHKS and CDR2 YYEKEE (reference sequence). The CDR3 has 15 amino acids. The CDR3 DNA sequence: TGTGCCAGCAGCTTGGGACAGGGTGGGAACTACGAGCAGTACTTC. It yields the protein CASSLGQGGNYEQYF.

This clonotype has only a few counts. The rearrangement joins TRBV20-1 to TRBJ2-4; 10 nucleotides agree with TRBD1. The better agreement between TRBJ2-7 and the DNA end casts doubt on the J call. Germline V gene lookup returns CDR1 DFQATT and CDR2 SNEGSKA (reference sequence). The CDR3 spans 15 residues. In nucleotides, the CDR3 is TGCAGTGCTAGAGATCAGAGGACAGGGGGCTACGAGCAGTACTTC. It specifies CSARDQRTGGYEQYF.

This sequence joins TRBV15 and TRBJ2-3; D is uncertain. The V end was cut by 1 base, the J end by 6 bases, with 11 bases between. CDR1 is LNHNV, CDR2 YYDKDF, per germline (reference sequence). The CDR3 runs 14 residues. The chain's CDR3 is CATSRARADDTQYF. The CDR3, as DNA: TGTGCCACCAGCAGAGCCCGCGCGGACGATACGCAGTATTTT.

The chain recombines TRBV7-2 with TRBJ2-5; D gene unclear. The V gene lost 5 bases and the J gene lost 0 bases, with 10 bases spanning the gap. Germline CDR1 and CDR2: SGHTA and FQGNSA. The CDR3 has 14 amino acids. The CDR3 region has the DNA TGTGCCAGCAGCCCTGAGCCGTACCAAGAGACCCAGTACTTC. Protein sequence: CASSPEPYQETQYF.

The chain employs TRBV3-1 and TRBJ2-1; a weak D match, TRBD1 (5 bases). This CDR3 comprises 15 residues. The V end lost 5 bases, the J end lost 4 bases, and 15 bases lay between the germline ends. CDR1 is LGHDT and CDR2 is YNNKEL in the germline V gene (reference sequence). The CDR3 is CASSRADRSYNEQFF. In DNA form, the CDR3 reads TGTGCCAGCAGCAGAGCCGACAGATCGTACAATGAGCAGTTCTTC.

This chain connects TRBV25-1 to TRBJ2-1, with 8 positions matching TRBD2. The CDR3 extends over 15 amino acids. V lost 5 bases and J lost 4; bases outside the gene matches: 7. Germline CDR1 reads MGHDK; CDR2 reads SYGVNS. The CDR3 here is CASSPAGAKYNEQFF. Here the CDR3 DNA reads TGTGCCAGCAGTCCAGCGGGAGCGAAATACAATGAGCAGTTCTTC.

This clonotype was detected only a few times. V and J are TRBV6-5 and TRBJ2-1; possibly TRBD1 or TRBD2 for D (7 bases each). The CDR3 length is 16 residues. Germline-derived CDR1 and CDR2 are MNHEY and SVGAGI. The V and J ends lost 11 bases and 4 bases respectively, with 24 bases between them. The CDR3 region is CAAGRGTDQAYNEQFF. The CDR3 DNA reads as TGTGCCGCCGGGCGGGGGACAGACCAAGCGTACAATGAGCAGTTCTTC.

The chain recombines TRBV6-2 or TRBV6-3 with TRBJ2-5; no clear D gene. The germline V gene has CDR1 MNHEY and CDR2 SVGEGT. The CDR3 is 12 amino acids. Trimming left V 10 bases short and J 4 bases short, with 13 bases between. As DNA, the CDR3 is TGTGCCATAACCGGGCCTGGAGAGACCCAGTACTTC. Translating gives CAITGPGETQYF.

This clonotype was detected a few times. The V gene is TRBV6-6, the J gene TRBJ2-7, with no clear D. The CDR3 sequence is 13 residues long. Per the germline V gene, CDR1 is MNHNY and CDR2 is SVGAGI (reference sequence). V was shortened by 5 bases and J by 0 bases, with 8 bases between the two germline ends. The CDR3 DNA reads TGTGCCAGCAGTCCAGCGCCCTCCTACGAGCAGTACTTC. It yields the protein CASSPAPSYEQYF.